This TCR beta chain was obtained from a study of OX40 agonist ivuxolimab in advanced cancers. Study at large: Administration of intravenous ivuxolimab to patients occurred every 2 weeks at 0.01 to 10 mg/kg. With a range of roughly 20 to 80, age averaged approximately 60 years, and 75% to 90% were male. Under the entry rules, prior anti-PD-1, anti-PD-L1 or anti-CTLA-4 therapy was allowed, and more than 35% had some. General study results and limits: Both blood CD4+ and CD8+ T cells showed clonal growth by week 6 at 0.1 to 3.0 mg/kg.

Clones were read by immunoSEQ multiplex PCR, and TCRdb kept only the in-frame ones, dropping some. The sample lists about 69,000 clones, roughly nine tenths occurring once. The CDR3 runs to 16 residues. V lost 1 base and J lost 8, with 15 bases in between. Germline CDR1 SGHAT, CDR2 FQNNGV. In its sample, this clone was seen once. The antigen is undetermined. This receptor was identified in an adult with an advanced solid tumor such as melanoma, head and neck, liver or kidney cancer. The chain recombines TRBV11-2 with TRBJ1-6; D possibly corresponds to TRBD1 (5 bases). Sequencing used CD4+ or CD8+ T cells sorted from blood, obtained in a trial of the OX40 agonist ivuxolimab. The CDR3 DNA sequence: TGTGCCAGCAGCTTAGCGCGCGGGGGGAGGGATTCACCCCTCCACTTT. Amino acids: CASSLARGGRDSPLHF.